Below are 26 T cell receptor beta chains sequenced from a single sample in a study of shared clonotypes between healthy human individuals. Clones were sequenced by immunoSEQ multiplex PCR, and TCRdb holds only the in-frame ones, with some missing. The sample includes over a million clones, roughly 96% of them seen just once. The specimen was naive CD4+ T cells sorted from blood. Subset in this sample: CD45RA+ positively selected. The source of these receptors is a young man in good health.

Regarding this clone: Other DNA sequences in this specimen translate into the identical CDR3. This CDR3 reads CASSLGAYEQYF. The CDR3 DNA is TGTGCCAGCAGCTTGGGGGCCTACGAGCAGTACTTC. The chain joins TRBV5-4 to TRBJ2-7; no firm D call. Per the germline V gene, CDR1 is SGHNT and CDR2 is YYREEE (reference sequence). This CDR3 has 12 residues. Trimming removed 0 bases at V and 2 bases at J, with 3 bases between.

The V call is TRBV4-1, the J call TRBJ1-1; a possible D gene is TRBD1 (5 bases). Germline V gene sequence: CDR1 MGHRA, CDR2 YSYEKL. The CDR3 contains 15 residues. V was trimmed by 4 bases and J by 6 bases, leaving 18 bases between them. In DNA form, the CDR3 reads TGCGCCAGCAGCCGACTTCGGCAGGGTCTAGCTGAAGCTTTCTTT. Translating gives CASSRLRQGLAEAFF.

V is TRBV28 and J is TRBJ2-7, with no clear D. The CDR3 is 11 amino acids. The V and J ends lost 8 bases and 3 bases respectively, with 8 bases between them. The V gene's germline CDR1 is MDHEN and CDR2 SYDVKM. CDR3 loop: CASLRGYEQYF. DNA of the CDR3: TGTGCCAGCCTCCGCGGCTACGAGCAGTACTTC.

The chain joins TRBV29-1 to TRBJ1-6; D is possibly TRBD1 (5 bases). V was cut by 8 bases and J by 5 bases, with 13 bases left in between. This CDR3 spans 13 amino acids. CDR1 is SQVTM and CDR2 is ANQGSEA in the germline V gene. CDR3 sequence: CSISRQHNSPLHF. In DNA, the CDR3 is TGCAGCATTAGCCGACAGCATAATTCACCCCTCCACTTT.

J is TRBJ2-5 and V is TRBV29-1, with D unresolved. The CDR3 consists of 13 residues. V was cut by 0 bases and J by 6 bases, with 11 bases left in between. Germline CDR1 reads SQVTM; CDR2 reads ANQGSEA. The CDR3 bases are TGCAGCGTTGAAGACCTGCCGATACAGACCCAGTACTTC. It yields the protein CSVEDLPIQTQYF.

This chain joins TRBV18 and TRBJ1-2; D may be TRBD1 (6 bases). Germline CDR1 is KGHSH and CDR2 is LQKENI. Trimming took off 2 bases at V and 8 bases at J, with 15 bases between the two ends. This CDR3 contains 14 residues. CDR3 coding DNA: TGTGCCAGCTCACCAAACAACAGGGTATTCGGCTACACCTTC. This encodes CASSPNNRVFGYTF. Full variable domain (outside the CDR3, taken from reference TRBV18 and TRBJ1-2): NAGVMQNPRHLVRRRGQEARLRCSPMKGHSHVYWYRQLPEEGLKFMVYLQKENIIDESGMPKERFSAEFPKEGPSILRIQQVVRGDSAAYFCASSPNNRVFGYTFGSGTRLTVV.

As regards this clone: Other DNA sequences within the sample encode an identical CDR3. The chain is built from TRBV28 and TRBJ2-7; D call uncertain. This CDR3 is built from 11 residues. CDR1 is MDHEN and CDR2 is SYDVKM in the germline V gene. Trimming took 2 bases from V and 4 from J, leaving 3 bases between them. The CDR3 coding sequence is TGTGCCAGCAGTTTAGTATACGAGCAGTACTTC. Residues: CASSLVYEQYF.

The chain recombines TRBV11-2 with TRBJ1-1; D not certain. Germline values: CDR1 SGHAT, CDR2 FQNNGV. CDR3 length: 17 amino acids. The V end lost 5 bases, the J end lost 4 bases, and 23 bases lay between the germline ends. The CDR3 region has the DNA TGTGCCAGCAGCCTAAGTAGAAAGAGCGGACGGTTCACTGAAGCTTTCTTT. Protein: CASSLSRKSGRFTEAFF. Variable domain in full (rest from reference TRBV11-2 and TRBJ1-1): EAGVAQSPRYKIIEKRQSVAFWCNPISGHATLYWYQQILGQGPKLLIQFQNNGVVDDSQLPKDRFSAERLKGVDSTLKIQPAKLEDSAVYLCASSLSRKSGRFTEAFFGQGTRLTVV.

On this clone: This specimen includes other DNA sequences encoding the same CDR3. The chain employs TRBV5-4 and TRBJ2-5; D is tentatively TRBD1 or TRBD2 (5 bases each). V lost 6 bases and J lost 5, with 14 bases in between. The germline CDR1 and CDR2 sequences are SGHNT and YYREEE (reference sequence). This CDR3 region has 13 residues. The CDR3 spells CASNRDPRETQYF. In nucleotides, the CDR3 is TGTGCCAGCAACCGGGACCCTCGGGAGACCCAGTACTTC.

A remark on this clone: The same CDR3 arises from other DNA sequences in this sample as well. The chain is built from TRBV6-1 and TRBJ2-7, with 8 bases aligning to TRBD2. Germline V CDR1 and CDR2: MNHNS, SASEGT. The V segment lost 3 bases and the J segment 0 bases; nucleotides outside the gene matches: 4. The CDR3 spans 15 residues. The CDR3 spells CASSELAGSSYEQYF. CDR3 in DNA: TGTGCCAGCAGTGAGTTAGCGGGAAGCTCCTACGAGCAGTACTTC.

The genes are TRBV6-6 and TRBJ2-7, with TRBD1 matching 10 bases. V was pared by 7 bases and J by 3 bases, with 9 bases of the junction left unmatched. The CDR3 length is 15 residues. The germline CDR1 and CDR2 sequences are MNHNY and SVGAGI (reference sequence). The CDR3 DNA follows: TGTGCCAGCACCAAATGGACAGGGGGACTCTACGAGCAGTACTTC. Its protein product is CASTKWTGGLYEQYF.

The rearrangement uses TRBV7-2 and TRBJ1-4, with D possibly being TRBD1 (6 bases). Germline assignment: CDR1 SGHTA and CDR2 FQGNSA. This CDR3 has 15 amino acids. Deletions cut 1 base from V and 4 bases from J, with 10 bases between. Here the CDR3 DNA reads TGTGCCAGCAGCTTAGACAGGGCGTTTAATGAAAAACTGTTTTTT. This translates into CASSLDRAFNEKLFF.

The gene calls are TRBV9 and TRBJ2-1, with D perhaps being TRBD1 or TRBD2 (5 bases each). CDR1 is SGDLS and CDR2 is YYNGEE in the germline V gene. This CDR3 contains 16 residues. The V end was cut by 0 bases, the J end by 2 bases, with 12 bases between. Written as DNA, the CDR3 is TGTGCCAGCAGCGTAGGAGGGGAAAGGACCTACAATGAGCAGTTCTTC. This encodes CASSVGGERTYNEQFF.

The genes are TRBV4-2 and TRBJ2-3; 12 nucleotides match TRBD2. The CDR3 covers 17 residues. Germline V gene lookup returns CDR1 LGHNA and CDR2 YNFKEQ. With V trimmed by 4 bases and J by 5 bases, 10 bases remained unmatched. The CDR3: CASSRKTSGSIVDTQYF. CDR3 nucleotide sequence: TGTGCCAGCAGCCGAAAGACTAGCGGGAGTATAGTAGATACGCAGTATTTT.

The V call is TRBV6-1, the J call TRBJ2-7; D may be TRBD1 (6 bases). Per the germline V gene, CDR1 is MNHNS and CDR2 is SASEGT. CDR3 size: 15 residues. V was shortened by 6 bases and J by 3 bases, with 18 bases between the two germline ends. Here the CDR3 DNA reads TGTGCCAGCAGCGACCACCCGGGACACAGCTACGAGCAGTACTTC. It specifies CASSDHPGHSYEQYF.

The V and J genes are TRBV9 and TRBJ2-7; 11 bases are a match to TRBD2. In germline, CDR1 is SGDLS, CDR2 YYNGEE. J was trimmed by 4 bases and V by 4 bases; bases with no gene match: 4. The CDR3 consists of 14 residues. Written as DNA, the CDR3 is TGTGCCAGCAGCTCGGGACTAGCGGCATACGAGCAGTACTTC. It yields the protein CASSSGLAAYEQYF.

CDR3 in amino acids: CASSQEFYTGATDTQYF. CDR3 sequence (DNA): TGCGCCAGCAGCCAAGAATTTTACACGGGAGCCACAGATACGCAGTATTTT. The chain employs TRBV4-3 and TRBJ2-3, with D possibly matching TRBD2 (6 bases). From germline, CDR1 is LGHNA and CDR2 YSLEER. The CDR3 has 17 residues. Trimming removed 0 bases from V and 2 bases from J, with 15 bases in between.

Of note for this clone: Distinct nucleotide sequences in the sample also encode this CDR3. The chain recombines TRBV18 with TRBJ2-6, with unresolved D. V was trimmed by 2 bases and J by 1 base, leaving 6 bases between them. Germline V CDR1 and CDR2: KGHSH, LQKENI. The CDR3 spans 15 residues. The CDR3 region has the DNA TGTGCCAGCTCACCAAAGACTTCTGGGGCCAACGTCCTGACTTTC. As protein: CASSPKTSGANVLTF. The whole variable domain, filled in from reference TRBV18 and TRBJ2-6, reads NAGVMQNPRHLVRRRGQEARLRCSPMKGHSHVYWYRQLPEEGLKFMVYLQKENIIDESGMPKERFSAEFPKEGPSILRIQQVVRGDSAAYFCASSPKTSGANVLTFGAGSRLTVL.

This clone showed up just a few times. The J gene is TRBJ1-4, the V gene TRBV7-9; 7 bases line up with TRBD1. Germline-derived CDR1 and CDR2 are SEHNR and FQNEAQ (reference sequence). The length of the CDR3 is 15 residues. Trimming cost V 5 bases and J 5 bases; bases outside gene matches: 8. The CDR3 reads CASSTQGGENEKLFF. CDR3 sequence (DNA): TGTGCCAGCAGCACCCAGGGGGGGGAAAATGAAAAACTGTTTTTT.

The V call is TRBV28, the J call TRBJ2-7; TRBD2 matches at 9 bases. CDR1 MDHEN and CDR2 SYDVKM come from the germline V gene. This CDR3 has 16 amino acids. J gave up 0 bases and V 1 base, and 4 bases lay outside the gene matches. CDR3 loop: CASSLLASGASYEQYF. In DNA, the CDR3 is TGTGCCAGCAGTTTATTGGCTAGCGGGGCCTCCTACGAGCAGTACTTC.

Points on this clone: This sample includes further DNA sequences coding for the same CDR3. The genes are TRBV18 and TRBJ2-7, with no clear D. Per the germline V gene, CDR1 is KGHSH and CDR2 is LQKENI. This CDR3 spans 12 amino acids. Trimming removed 2 bases from V and 0 bases from J, with 2 bases in between. The CDR3 sequence: CASSPTSYEQYF. In DNA form, the CDR3 reads TGTGCCAGCTCACCAACCTCCTACGAGCAGTACTTC.

The chain couples TRBV10-3 to TRBJ2-7; a weak D match, TRBD2 (7 bases). The CDR3 contains 12 residues. In germline, CDR1 is ENHRY, CDR2 SYGVKD. Trimming took off 4 bases at V and 6 bases at J, with 10 bases between the two ends. The CDR3 bases are TGTGCCATCAGTGGGGAGGGGGTCGAGCAGTACTTC. This gives the protein CAISGEGVEQYF.

V usage is TRBV11-2 and J usage is TRBJ2-7; D call uncertain. This CDR3 is 14 amino acids long. Deletions cut 4 bases from V and 7 bases from J, with 17 bases between. Germline-derived CDR1 and CDR2 are SGHAT and FQNNGV. The CDR3 region has the DNA TGTGCCAGCAGCTCCTCGAAGGGTCGGTGGGAGCAGTACTTC. Its protein product is CASSSSKGRWEQYF.

V is TRBV18 and J is TRBJ1-5, with 7 bases aligning to TRBD1. The V gene's germline CDR1 is KGHSH and CDR2 LQKENI. The CDR3 consists of 16 residues. V was clipped by 3 bases and J by 8 bases; unmatched bases: 13. The CDR3 loop is CASSPRTGGPSEPQHF. The CDR3 DNA reads TGTGCCAGCTCACCTAGGACAGGAGGGCCAAGCGAGCCCCAGCATTTT.

The rearrangement links TRBV19 to TRBJ2-7; 14 bases align to TRBD2. Germline V gene lookup returns CDR1 LNHDA and CDR2 SQIVND (reference sequence). The CDR3 length is 13 residues. V gave up 9 bases and J gave up 7 bases; unmatched junction bases: 5. CDR3 sequence: CASSGLAGGEQYF. CDR3 DNA sequence: TGTGCCAGCTCTGGACTAGCGGGAGGTGAGCAGTACTTC.

The chain combines TRBV23-1 with TRBJ2-1, with TRBD1 matching 7 bases. TRBV23-1 is reported as an ORF; its role is uncertain. Trimming removed 0 bases from V and 6 bases from J; junction bases left unmatched: 20. This CDR3 is 20 amino acids long. The CDR3 bases are TGCGCCAGCAGTCAATCGGCGCCCCACCAAAGACAGGGTTCGTTCAATGAGCAGTTCTTC. Protein: CASSQSAPHQRQGSFNEQFF.